The source of this TCR beta chain is a study of T cell changes during pregnancy in multiple sclerosis. Clones were sequenced by immunoSEQ multiplex PCR, and TCRdb holds only the in-frame ones, with some missing. The data contain approximately 100,000 clones, about 94% of them singletons. Looked up from germline, CDR1 is SGHRS and CDR2 is YFSETQ. The V end lost 0 bases, the J end lost 1 base, and 10 bases lay between the germline ends. This CDR3 comprises 15 residues. This rearrangement joins TRBV5-1 to TRBJ1-1, with D unclear. This material consisted of peripheral blood, taken in the third trimester of pregnancy. This clonotype originated in a female donor with multiple sclerosis, enrolled in a pregnancy study. The CDR3 here is CASSLDPRRNTEAFF. CDR3 nucleotides: TGCGCCAGCAGCTTGGATCCCAGGCGGAACACTGAAGCTTTCTTT.